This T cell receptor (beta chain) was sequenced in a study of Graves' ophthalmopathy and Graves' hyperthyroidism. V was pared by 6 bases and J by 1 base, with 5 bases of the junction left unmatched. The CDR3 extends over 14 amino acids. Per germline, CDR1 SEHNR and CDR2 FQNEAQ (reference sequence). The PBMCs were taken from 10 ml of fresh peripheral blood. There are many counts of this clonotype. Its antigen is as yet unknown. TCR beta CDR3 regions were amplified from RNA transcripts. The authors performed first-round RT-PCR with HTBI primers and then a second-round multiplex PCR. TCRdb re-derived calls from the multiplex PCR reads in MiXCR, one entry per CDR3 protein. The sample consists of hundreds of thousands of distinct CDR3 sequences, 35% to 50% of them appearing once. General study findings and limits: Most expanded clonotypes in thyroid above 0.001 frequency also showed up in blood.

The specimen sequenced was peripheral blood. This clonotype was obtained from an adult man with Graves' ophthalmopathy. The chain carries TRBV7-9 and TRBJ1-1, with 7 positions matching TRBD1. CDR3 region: CASRKTGKNTEAFF. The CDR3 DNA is TGTGCCAGCAGGAAGACAGGGAAGAACACTGAAGCTTTCTTT.